This entry features one TCR beta chain sequence. The antigen is undetermined. This record comes from a study of post-analysis software for immune sequencing data. The CDR3 extends over 13 amino acids. Germline CDR1 and CDR2: LGHDT and YNNKEL (reference sequence). Unique-molecular-identifier-tagged TCR beta cDNA libraries were used. One entry per CDR3 protein, called by TCRdb with MiXCR from the PCR reads. The sample holds 400,000 to 500,000 distinct CDR3 sequences, about 40% seen once. General study findings and limits: Roughly 5 TRBV segments occurring more often in patients than controls included TRBV5-6, TRBV5-1 and TRBV20-1.

The sequencing input was blood. The V call is TRBV3-1, the J call TRBJ2-5, with TRBD2 as a possible D gene (6 bases). The J call may be wrong; the DNA end is better matched by TRBJ2-7. This sequence was found in a girl aged 2-9 years with multiple sclerosis. The CDR3 DNA reads TGTGCCAGCAGCGCGACTAGAGACCACGAGCAGTACTTC. Protein product: CASSATRDHEQYF.